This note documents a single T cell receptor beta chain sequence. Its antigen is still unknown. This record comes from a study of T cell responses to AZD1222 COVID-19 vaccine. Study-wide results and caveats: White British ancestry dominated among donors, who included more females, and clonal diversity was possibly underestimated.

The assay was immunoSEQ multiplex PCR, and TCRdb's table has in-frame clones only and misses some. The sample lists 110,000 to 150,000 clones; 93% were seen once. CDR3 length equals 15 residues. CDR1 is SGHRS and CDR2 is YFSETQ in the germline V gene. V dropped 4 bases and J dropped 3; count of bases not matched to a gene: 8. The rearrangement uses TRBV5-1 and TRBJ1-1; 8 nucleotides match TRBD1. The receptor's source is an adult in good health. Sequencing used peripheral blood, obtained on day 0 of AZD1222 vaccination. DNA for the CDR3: TGCGCCAGCAGCCACCCGGGACAGGATCACACTGAAGCTTTCTTT. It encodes CASSHPGQDHTEAFF.